These 12 T cell receptor beta chains were all obtained from the same sample, sequenced in a study of shared clonotypes between healthy human individuals. Data came from immunoSEQ multiplex PCR; TCRdb stores just in-frame clones and leaves some out. The sample has under 1,900,000 clones; approximately 98.5% are singletons. Material for sequencing was naive CD4+ T cells sorted from blood. The subset here: CD45RA+ positively selected. The source is a man younger than 45 in good health.

V gene TRBV19 combines with J gene TRBJ2-5, with D maybe TRBD1 (7 bases). CDR1 and CDR2 from the germline V gene are LNHDA and SQIVND (reference sequence). V was cut by 4 bases and J by 4 bases, with 10 bases left in between. The CDR3 totals 13 residues. The CDR3 is CASSSQGGETQYF. The CDR3 region has the DNA TGTGCCAGTAGTAGTCAGGGGGGAGAGACCCAGTACTTC. The variable domain in full, completed from reference TRBV19 and TRBJ2-5, reads DGGITQSPKYLFRKEGQNVTLSCEQNLNHDAMYWYRQDPGQGLRLIYYSQIVNDFQKGDIAEGYSVSREKKESFPLTVTSAQKNPTAFYLCASSSQGGETQYFGPGTRLLVL.

The chain uses TRBV7-9 and TRBJ2-7; 10 nucleotides agree with TRBD2. CDR3 size: 16 residues. V shed 4 bases and J 3 bases; nucleotides not matched to a gene: 9. CDR1 is SEHNR and CDR2 is FQNEAQ in the germline V gene (reference sequence). CDR3 DNA sequence: TGTGCCAGCAGCTCCCAAGCGCCTAGCGGGAGCTACGAGCAGTACTTC. This codes for CASSSQAPSGSYEQYF.

The chain links TRBV10-2 to TRBJ1-5; D unresolved. The length of the CDR3 is 15 residues. Germline loops: CDR1 WSHSY, CDR2 SAAADI. V was cut by 5 bases and J by 4 bases, with 15 bases left in between. CDR3 sequence: CASSSRPPPNQPQHF. CDR3 in DNA: TGCGCCAGCAGTTCACGACCGCCACCAAATCAGCCCCAGCATTTT.

This clone was counted a single time. Other DNA variants within this sample encode the same CDR3. The chain links TRBV18 to TRBJ1-1; D is uncertain. Germline V CDR1 and CDR2: KGHSH, LQKENI. V lost 3 bases and J 1 base, leaving 6 bases between the germline ends. This CDR3 region has 13 residues. In nucleotides, the CDR3 is TGTGCCAGCTCACCGGGAGGGAACACTGAAGCTTTCTTT. Protein product: CASSPGGNTEAFF.

This chain connects TRBV7-9 to TRBJ2-1; 8 positions match TRBD1. Germline CDR1 and CDR2: SEHNR and FQNEAQ (reference sequence). V shed 1 base, J shed 5 bases, and the junction held 16 bases outside the gene matches. This CDR3 region has 19 residues. Written as DNA, the CDR3 is TGTGCCAGCAGCTTAGTAGTTAGCCCCCCGGGACAGGACAACAATGAGCAGTTCTTC. It translates to CASSLVVSPPGQDNNEQFF.

The chain couples TRBV10-3 to TRBJ1-1; 10 bases fit TRBD1. The CDR3 runs 15 residues. Germline CDR1 is ENHRY and CDR2 is SYGVKD. V lost 4 bases to trimming and J lost 3 bases; unmatched junction nucleotides: 5. CDR3 amino acids: CAISVLGQGYTEAFF. CDR3 DNA sequence: TGTGCCATCAGTGTATTGGGACAGGGGTACACTGAAGCTTTCTTT.

The chain combines TRBV5-1 with TRBJ1-4; D gene uncertain. The CDR3 is 14 amino acids. CDR1 is SGHRS, CDR2 YFSETQ, per germline. Trimming stripped 1 base from V and 6 bases from J, with 10 bases between. The CDR3 region is CASSLFGRDEKLFF. CDR3 DNA sequence: TGCGCCAGCAGCTTGTTTGGGAGGGATGAAAAACTGTTTTTT.

Here the CDR3 DNA reads TGTGCCTGGAGTCTAACCGCTCAGCCCCAGCATTTT. It translates to CAWSLTAQPQHF. The chain links TRBV30 to TRBJ1-5; D ambiguous. There are 12 residues in the CDR3. CDR1 and CDR2 (germline): GTSNPN, SVGIG (reference sequence). V was clipped by 2 bases and J by 6 bases, with 8 bases between them.

A few counts support this clone. Other DNA sequences in this sample translate to the same CDR3. The chain links TRBV18 to TRBJ2-3, with D unresolved. This CDR3 has 13 amino acids. V was trimmed by 3 bases and J by 0 bases, leaving 4 bases between them. Germline V gene data show CDR1 as KGHSH and CDR2 as LQKENI. CDR3 residues: CASSPPSTDTQYF. CDR3 nucleotide sequence: TGTGCCAGCTCACCCCCCAGCACAGATACGCAGTATTTT.

The CDR3 bases are TGCAGCGTCCTAAGGAAGGGGGACCATGAGCAGTTCTTC. It yields the protein CSVLRKGDHEQFF. The gene calls are TRBV29-1 and TRBJ2-1, with a possible D match to TRBD1 (6 bases). Between the trimmed V and J ends, which lost 6 bases and 8 bases, there was a span of 17 bases. The CDR3 contains 13 residues. Germline CDR1 is SQVTM and CDR2 is ANQGSEA.

The rearrangement uses TRBV7-9 and TRBJ2-1; D unclear. Trimming took off 1 base at V and 7 bases at J, with 20 bases between the two ends. Germline V gene sequence: CDR1 SEHNR, CDR2 FQNEAQ (reference sequence). The CDR3 sequence is 17 residues long. The CDR3 region has the DNA TGTGCCAGCAGCTTAGAGGTAGGAACTCAACAAGGGAATGAGCAGTTCTTC. Translated, it gives CASSLEVGTQQGNEQFF.

The rearrangement links TRBV7-2 to TRBJ2-3, with 7 bases that match TRBD2. V dropped 8 bases and J dropped 3; count of bases not matched to a gene: 5. There are 13 residues in the CDR3. Germline CDR1 is SGHTA and CDR2 is FQGNSA. The CDR3 coding sequence is TGTGCCAGCGGGAGGGTAGGAACAGATACGCAGTATTTT. It translates to CASGRVGTDTQYF.